This T cell receptor beta chain was profiled in a study of T cell responses to AZD1222 COVID-19 vaccine. Study as a whole: Combined were second doses at about 4 or about 12 weeks.

Findings and caveats of the study: Dominant at 160-218 and 743-854, vaccine-associated CD4 TCRs also spanned spike.

TCRdb's copy holds only in-frame clones and misses some; the assay was immunoSEQ multiplex PCR. The data hold some 140,000 clones, with 92% observed a single time. The germline V gene has CDR1 MGHRA and CDR2 YSYEKL. The CDR3 runs 16 residues. V lost 4 bases to trimming and J lost 3 bases; unmatched junction nucleotides: 7. Remarks on this clone: The antigen remains undetermined.

The rearrangement joins TRBV4-1 to TRBJ1-2; 11 bases match TRBD1. The receptor was derived from an adult in good health. The starting material was peripheral blood, obtained on day 0 of AZD1222 vaccination. CDR3 nucleotides: TGCGCCAGCAGCCCCGGGACAGGGGGAGCATACTATGGCTACACCTTC. This gives the protein CASSPGTGGAYYGYTF.